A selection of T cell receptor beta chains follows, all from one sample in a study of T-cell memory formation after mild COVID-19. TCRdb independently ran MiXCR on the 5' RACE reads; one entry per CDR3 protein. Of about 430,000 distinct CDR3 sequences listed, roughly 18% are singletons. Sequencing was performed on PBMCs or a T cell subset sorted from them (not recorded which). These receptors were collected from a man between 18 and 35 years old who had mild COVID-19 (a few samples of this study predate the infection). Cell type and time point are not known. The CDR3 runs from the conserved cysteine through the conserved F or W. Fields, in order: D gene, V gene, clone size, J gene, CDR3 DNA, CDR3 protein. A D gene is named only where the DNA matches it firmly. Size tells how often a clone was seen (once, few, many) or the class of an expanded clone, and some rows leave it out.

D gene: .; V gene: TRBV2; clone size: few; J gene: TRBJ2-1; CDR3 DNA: TGTGCCAGCAGTGCCACCTACAATGAGCAGTTCTTC; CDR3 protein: CASSATYNEQFF
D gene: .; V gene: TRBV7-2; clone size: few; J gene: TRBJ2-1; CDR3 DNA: TGTGCCAGCAGCCAAGGGTTCTATGAGCAGTTCTTC; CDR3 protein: CASSQGFYEQFF
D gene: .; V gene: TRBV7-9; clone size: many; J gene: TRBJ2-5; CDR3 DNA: TGTGCCAGCAGCTTAGGGCTAGCGGAGACCCAGTACTTC; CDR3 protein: CASSLGLAETQYF
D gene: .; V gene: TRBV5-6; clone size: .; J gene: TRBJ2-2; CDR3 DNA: TGTGCCAGCAGCTTGGGGGCCGGTACCGTGGAGCTGTTTTTT; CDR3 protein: CASSLGAGTVELFF
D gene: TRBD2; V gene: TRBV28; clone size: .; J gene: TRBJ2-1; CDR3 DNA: TGTGCCAGCAGTCAGAAGCGGGGGCGTTACAATGAGCAGTTCTTC; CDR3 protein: CASSQKRGRYNEQFF
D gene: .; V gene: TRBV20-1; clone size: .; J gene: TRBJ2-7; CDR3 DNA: TGCAGTGCTAGAGATAAGCAGAAATCCTACGAGCAGTACTTC; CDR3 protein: CSARDKQKSYEQYF
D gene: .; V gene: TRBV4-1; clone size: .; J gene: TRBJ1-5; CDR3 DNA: TGCGCCAGCAGCCTTCGGCAGGGCCCGAATCAGCCCCAGCATTTT; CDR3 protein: CASSLRQGPNQPQHF
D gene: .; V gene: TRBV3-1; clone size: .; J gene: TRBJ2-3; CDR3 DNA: TGTGCCAGCAGCCAAGTCCAGGAGGGCTGGGGAGATACGCAGTATTTT; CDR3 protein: CASSQVQEGWGDTQYF
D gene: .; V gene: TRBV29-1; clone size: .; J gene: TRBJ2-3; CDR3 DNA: TGCAGCGTTGTGCCAGCGGCTAGCACAGATACGCAGTATTTT; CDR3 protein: CSVVPAASTDTQYF
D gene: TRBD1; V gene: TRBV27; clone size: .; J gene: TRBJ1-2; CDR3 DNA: TGTGCCAGCAGTGCGACAGGGGACTATGGCTACACCTTC; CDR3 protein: CASSATGDYGYTF
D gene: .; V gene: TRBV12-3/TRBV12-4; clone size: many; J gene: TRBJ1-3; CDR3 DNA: TGTGCCAGCACGACGGAGGGGGGCACCATATATTTT; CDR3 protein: CASTTEGGTIYF
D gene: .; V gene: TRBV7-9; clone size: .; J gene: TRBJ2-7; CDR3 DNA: TGTGCCAGCAGCTTAAGTGGTTCCGAGCAGTACTTC; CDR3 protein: CASSLSGSEQYF
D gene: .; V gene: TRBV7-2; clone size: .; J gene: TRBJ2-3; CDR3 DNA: TGTGCCAGCAGCCCGAGGGGGGACTACCGCACAGATACGCAGTATTTT; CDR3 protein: CASSPRGDYRTDTQYF
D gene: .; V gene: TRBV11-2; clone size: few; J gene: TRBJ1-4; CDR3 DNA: TGTGCCAGCAGCTTAGATGTGGGAGAAAAACTGTTTTTT; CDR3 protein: CASSLDVGEKLFF
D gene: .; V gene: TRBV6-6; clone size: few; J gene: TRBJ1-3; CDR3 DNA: TGTGCCAGCAGACGGGACGGCTCTGGAAACACCATATATTTT; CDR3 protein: CASRRDGSGNTIYF
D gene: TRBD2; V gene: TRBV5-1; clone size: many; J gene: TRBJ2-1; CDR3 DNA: TGCGCCAGCAGCTTGGCGGCGGGCGGGGGGGCCGTCGATGAGCAGTTCTTC; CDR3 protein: CASSLAAGGGAVDEQFF
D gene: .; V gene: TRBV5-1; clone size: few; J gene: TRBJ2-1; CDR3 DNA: TGCGCCAGCAGCTTGGGCGTCCTAACCTACAATGAGCAGTTCTTC; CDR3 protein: CASSLGVLTYNEQFF
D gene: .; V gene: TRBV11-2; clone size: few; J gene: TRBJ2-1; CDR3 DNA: TGTGCCAGCAGCTTAGAGAGGCATTCGAGCTCCTACAATGAGCAGTTCTTC; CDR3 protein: CASSLERHSSSYNEQFF
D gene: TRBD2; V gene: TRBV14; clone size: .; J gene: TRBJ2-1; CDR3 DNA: TGTGCCAGCAGCCAAGAAAGCGGGCTAGCGGGGGGTGATGAGCAGTTCTTC; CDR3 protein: CASSQESGLAGGDEQFF
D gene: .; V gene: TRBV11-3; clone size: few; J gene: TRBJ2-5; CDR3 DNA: TGTGCCAGCAGCTTAGGGCTGGGAAAGACCCAGTACTTC; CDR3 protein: CASSLGLGKTQYF
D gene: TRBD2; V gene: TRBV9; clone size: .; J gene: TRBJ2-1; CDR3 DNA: TGTGCCAGCAGCGCCCAACTAGCGGGGACCTACAATGAGCAGTTCTTC; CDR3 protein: CASSAQLAGTYNEQFF
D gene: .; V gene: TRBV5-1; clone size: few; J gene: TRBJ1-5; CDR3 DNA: TGCGCCAGCAGCTTGGGAGGGTTTGGCAATCAGCCCCAGCATTTT; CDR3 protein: CASSLGGFGNQPQHF
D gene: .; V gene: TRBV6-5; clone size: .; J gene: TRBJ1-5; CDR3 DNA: TGTGCCAGCAGTTACTCGGGGGGCCCAAATCAGCCCCAGCATTTT; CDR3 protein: CASSYSGGPNQPQHF